This T cell receptor (beta chain) was captured by sequencing in a study of spatial heterogeneity in lung cancer. About the study: Median follow-up for sequenced PBMC samples was 2 to 3 years after resection, when such samples existed. Study-level findings and limits: Circulating ubiquitous expanded tumor TCRs were observed more frequently at resection than at follow-up.

TCR cDNA molecules each had a unique molecular identifier. TCRdb recomputed calls from the 5' RACE reads with MiXCR, one row per CDR3 protein. In the table there are about 94,000 distinct CDR3 sequences, just under 20% of which are singletons. On this clonotype: Its antigen remains unknown.

Time point given: blood at routine non-recurrence follow-up after resection. Frozen PBMC, nontumor lung or tumor provided whole RNA, which was sequenced unsorted. Germline lookup yields CDR1 MNHNS and CDR2 SASEGT. Trimming removed 3 bases at V and 0 bases at J, with 9 bases between. The CDR3 contains 16 residues. Material: PBMCs, obtained at follow-up. The chain is built from TRBV6-1 and TRBJ2-6, with D possibly matching TRBD1 (6 bases). The clonotype was recovered from a male donor with early-stage non-small cell lung cancer. The CDR3 sequence is CASSDRGASGANVLTF. The CDR3 nucleotides read TGTGCCAGCAGTGACAGGGGTGCCTCTGGGGCCAACGTCCTGACTTTC.